This TCR beta chain originates from a study of T-cell memory formation after mild COVID-19. CDR1 and CDR2 from the germline V gene are SGDLS and YYNGEE. This CDR3 region has 15 residues. V shed 4 bases and J shed 2 bases, with 13 bases lying between them. TCR alpha and TCR beta cDNA libraries carrying sample barcodes and UMIs came from 5'RACE with constant-segment primers. Each CDR3 protein is one row after TCRdb ran MiXCR on the 5' RACE reads. The data contain 220,000 or so distinct CDR3 sequences, about 9.2% of them singletons. This TCR came from a man aged 18 to 30 who had mild COVID-19 (a few samples of this study predate the infection). Cell type and time point are not known. The chain combines TRBV9 with TRBJ2-1; D call uncertain. Input material: PBMCs or a T cell subset sorted from them (not recorded which). The CDR3 spells CASSPRPQAYNEQFF. The CDR3 region has the DNA TGTGCCAGCAGCCCCCGTCCCCAGGCCTACAATGAGCAGTTCTTC.